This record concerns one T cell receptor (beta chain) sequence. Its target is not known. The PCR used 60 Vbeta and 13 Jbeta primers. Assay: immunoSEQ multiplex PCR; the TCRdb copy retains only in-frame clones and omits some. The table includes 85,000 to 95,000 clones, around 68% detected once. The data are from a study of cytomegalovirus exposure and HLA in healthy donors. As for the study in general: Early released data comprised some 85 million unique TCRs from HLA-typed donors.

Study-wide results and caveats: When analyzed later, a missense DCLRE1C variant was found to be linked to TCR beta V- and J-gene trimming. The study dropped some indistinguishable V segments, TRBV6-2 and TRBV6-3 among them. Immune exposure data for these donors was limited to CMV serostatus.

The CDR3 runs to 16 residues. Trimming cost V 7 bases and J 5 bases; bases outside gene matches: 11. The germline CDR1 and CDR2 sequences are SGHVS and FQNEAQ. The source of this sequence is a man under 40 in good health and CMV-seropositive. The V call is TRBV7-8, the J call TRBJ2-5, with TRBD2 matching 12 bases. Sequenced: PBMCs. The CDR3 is CASTRASGRGGETQYF. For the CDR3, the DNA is TGTGCCAGCACCCGGGCTAGCGGGAGGGGAGGCGAGACCCAGTACTTC.